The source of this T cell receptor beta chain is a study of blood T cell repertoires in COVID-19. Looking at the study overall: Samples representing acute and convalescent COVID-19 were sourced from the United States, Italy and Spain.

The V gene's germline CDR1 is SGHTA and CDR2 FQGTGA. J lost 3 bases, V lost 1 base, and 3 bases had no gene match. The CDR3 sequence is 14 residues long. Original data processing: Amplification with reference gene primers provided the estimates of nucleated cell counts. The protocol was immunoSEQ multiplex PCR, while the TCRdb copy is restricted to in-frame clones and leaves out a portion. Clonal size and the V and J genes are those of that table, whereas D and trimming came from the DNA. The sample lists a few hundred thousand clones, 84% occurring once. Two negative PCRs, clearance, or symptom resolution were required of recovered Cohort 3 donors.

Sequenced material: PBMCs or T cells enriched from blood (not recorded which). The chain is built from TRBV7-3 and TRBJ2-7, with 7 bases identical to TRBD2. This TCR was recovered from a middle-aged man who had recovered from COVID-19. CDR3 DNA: TGTGCCAGCAGCTTAAGCGGGAGTTACTACGAGCAGTACTTC. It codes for CASSLSGSYYEQYF.